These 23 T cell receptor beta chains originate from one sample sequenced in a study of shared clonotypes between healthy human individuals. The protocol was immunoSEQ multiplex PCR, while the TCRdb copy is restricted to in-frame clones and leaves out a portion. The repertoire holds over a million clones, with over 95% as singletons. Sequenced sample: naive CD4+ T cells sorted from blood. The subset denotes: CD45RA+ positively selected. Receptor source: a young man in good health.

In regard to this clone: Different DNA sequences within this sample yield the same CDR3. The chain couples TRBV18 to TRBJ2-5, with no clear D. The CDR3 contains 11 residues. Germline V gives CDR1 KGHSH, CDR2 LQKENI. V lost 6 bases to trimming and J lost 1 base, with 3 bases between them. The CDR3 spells CASSSQETQYF. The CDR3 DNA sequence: TGTGCCAGCTCTAGCCAAGAGACCCAGTACTTC.

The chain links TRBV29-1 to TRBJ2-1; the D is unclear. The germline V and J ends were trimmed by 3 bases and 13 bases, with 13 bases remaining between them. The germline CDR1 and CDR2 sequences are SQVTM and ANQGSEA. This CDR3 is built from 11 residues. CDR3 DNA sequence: TGCAGCGTTGACAAGGCTACCGATCAGTTCTTC. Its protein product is CSVDKATDQFF.

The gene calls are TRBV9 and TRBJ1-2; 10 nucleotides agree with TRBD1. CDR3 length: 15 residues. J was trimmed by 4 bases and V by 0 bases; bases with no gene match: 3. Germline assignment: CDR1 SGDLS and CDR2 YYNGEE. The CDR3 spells CASSVGTGGPYGYTF. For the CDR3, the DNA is TGTGCCAGCAGCGTAGGGACAGGGGGGCCCTATGGCTACACCTTC. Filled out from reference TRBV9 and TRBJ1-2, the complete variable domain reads DSGVTQTPKHLITATGQRVTLRCSPRSGDLSVYWYQQSLDQGLQFLIQYYNGEERAKGNILERFSAQQFPDLHSELNLSSLELGDSALYFCASSVGTGGPYGYTFGSGTRLTVV.

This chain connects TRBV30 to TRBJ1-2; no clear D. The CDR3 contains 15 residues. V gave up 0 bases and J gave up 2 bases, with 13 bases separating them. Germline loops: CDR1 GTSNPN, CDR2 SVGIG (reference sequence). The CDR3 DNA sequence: TGTGCCTGGAGTGTAAAAGGTGCCAAGAACTATGGCTACACCTTC. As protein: CAWSVKGAKNYGYTF.

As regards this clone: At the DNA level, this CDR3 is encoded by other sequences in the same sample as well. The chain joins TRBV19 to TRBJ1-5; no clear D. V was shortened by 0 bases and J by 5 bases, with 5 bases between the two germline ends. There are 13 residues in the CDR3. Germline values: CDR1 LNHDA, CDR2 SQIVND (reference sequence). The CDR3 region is CASSIDRDQPQHF. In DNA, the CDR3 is TGTGCCAGTAGTATAGACAGAGATCAGCCCCAGCATTTT.

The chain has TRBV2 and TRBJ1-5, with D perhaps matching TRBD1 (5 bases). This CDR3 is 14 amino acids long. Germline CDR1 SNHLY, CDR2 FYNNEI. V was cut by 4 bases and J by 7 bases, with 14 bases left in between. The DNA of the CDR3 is TGTGCCAGCAGTGCGTTGGGGGGAGGGCAGCCCCAGCATTTT. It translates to CASSALGGGQPQHF.

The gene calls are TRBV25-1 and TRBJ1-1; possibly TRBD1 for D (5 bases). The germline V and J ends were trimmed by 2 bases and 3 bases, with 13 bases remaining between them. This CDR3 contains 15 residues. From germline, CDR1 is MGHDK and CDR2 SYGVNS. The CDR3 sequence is CASSEGGVGDTEAFF. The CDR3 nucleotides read TGTGCCAGCAGTGAAGGGGGGGTCGGGGACACTGAAGCTTTCTTT. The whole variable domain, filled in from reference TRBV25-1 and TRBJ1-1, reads EADIYQTPRYLVIGTGKKITLECSQTMGHDKMYWYQQDPGMELHLIHYSYGVNSTEKGDLSSESTVSRIRTEHFPLTLESARPSHTSQYLCASSEGGVGDTEAFFGQGTRLTVV.

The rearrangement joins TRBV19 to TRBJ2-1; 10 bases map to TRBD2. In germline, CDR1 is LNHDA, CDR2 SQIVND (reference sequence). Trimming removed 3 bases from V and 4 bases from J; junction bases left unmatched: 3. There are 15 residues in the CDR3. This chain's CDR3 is CASSMSAGGYNEQFF. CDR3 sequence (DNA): TGTGCCAGTAGTATGTCAGCGGGAGGGTACAATGAGCAGTTCTTC.

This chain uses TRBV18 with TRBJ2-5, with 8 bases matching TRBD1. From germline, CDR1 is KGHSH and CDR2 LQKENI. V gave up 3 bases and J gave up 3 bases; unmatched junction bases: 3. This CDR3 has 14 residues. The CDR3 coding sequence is TGTGCCAGCTCACCGCAGGACAGGGAAGAGACCCAGTACTTC. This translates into CASSPQDREETQYF.

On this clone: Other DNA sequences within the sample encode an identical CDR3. CDR3 sequence reads: CASSLGTSGSTGELFF. The DNA for the CDR3 is TGTGCCAGCAGCTTAGGGACTAGCGGGAGCACCGGGGAGCTGTTTTTT. The chain combines TRBV7-6 with TRBJ2-2; 13 nucleotides match TRBD2. Trimming removed 1 base from V and 4 bases from J; junction bases left unmatched: 0. Germline CDR1 SGHVS, CDR2 FNYEAQ. This CDR3 contains 16 residues.

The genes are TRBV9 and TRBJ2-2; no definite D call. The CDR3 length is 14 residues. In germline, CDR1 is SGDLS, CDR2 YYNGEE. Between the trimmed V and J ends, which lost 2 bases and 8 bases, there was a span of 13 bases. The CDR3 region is CASSVSSGGGELFF. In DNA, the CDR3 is TGTGCCAGCAGCGTTAGTTCTGGCGGTGGGGAGCTGTTTTTT.

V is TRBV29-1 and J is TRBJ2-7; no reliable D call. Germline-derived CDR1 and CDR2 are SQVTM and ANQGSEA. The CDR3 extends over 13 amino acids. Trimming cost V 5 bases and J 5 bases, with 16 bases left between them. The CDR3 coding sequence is TGCAGCGTTCCCCACTGGAGAGGCCACGAGCAGTACTTC. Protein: CSVPHWRGHEQYF.

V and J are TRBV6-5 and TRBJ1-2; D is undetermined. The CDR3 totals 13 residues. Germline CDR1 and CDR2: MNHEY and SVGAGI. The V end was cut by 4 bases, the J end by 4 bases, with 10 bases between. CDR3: CASSSGRGYGYTF. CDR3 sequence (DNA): TGTGCCAGCAGTTCGGGTCGGGGCTATGGCTACACCTTC.

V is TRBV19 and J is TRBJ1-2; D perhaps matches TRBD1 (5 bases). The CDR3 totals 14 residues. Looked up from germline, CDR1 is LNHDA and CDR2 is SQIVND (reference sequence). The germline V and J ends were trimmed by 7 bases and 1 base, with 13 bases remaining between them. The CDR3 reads CASTGTDDNYGYTF. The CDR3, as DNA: TGTGCCAGTACCGGGACCGACGATAACTATGGCTACACCTTC.

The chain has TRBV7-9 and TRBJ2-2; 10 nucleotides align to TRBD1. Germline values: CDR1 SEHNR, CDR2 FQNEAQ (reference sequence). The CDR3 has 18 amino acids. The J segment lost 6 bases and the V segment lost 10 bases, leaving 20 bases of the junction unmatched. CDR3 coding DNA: TGTGCCACCCCCCCCAAGTGGACAGGGGGGGTTTATTCCGGGGAGCTGTTTTTT. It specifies CATPPKWTGGVYSGELFF.

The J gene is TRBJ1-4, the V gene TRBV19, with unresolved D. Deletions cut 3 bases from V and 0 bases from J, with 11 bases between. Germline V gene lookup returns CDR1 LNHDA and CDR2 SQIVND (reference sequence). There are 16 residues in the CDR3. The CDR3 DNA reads TGTGCCAGTAGTATCGGAGGGATTGCAACTAATGAAAAACTGTTTTTT. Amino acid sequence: CASSIGGIATNEKLFF.

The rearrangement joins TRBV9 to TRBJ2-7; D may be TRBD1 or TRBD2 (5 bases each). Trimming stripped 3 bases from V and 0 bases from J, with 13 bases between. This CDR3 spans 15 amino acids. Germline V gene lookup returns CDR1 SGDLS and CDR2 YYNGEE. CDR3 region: CASSAGTISSYEQYF. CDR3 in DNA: TGTGCCAGCAGCGCCGGGACGATTTCCTCCTACGAGCAGTACTTC.

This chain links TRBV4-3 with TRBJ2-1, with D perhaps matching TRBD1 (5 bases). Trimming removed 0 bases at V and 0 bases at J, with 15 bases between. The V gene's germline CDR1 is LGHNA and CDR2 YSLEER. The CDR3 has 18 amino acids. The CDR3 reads CASSQDGTGPSSYNEQFF. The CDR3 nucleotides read TGCGCCAGCAGCCAAGATGGTACAGGCCCGAGCTCCTACAATGAGCAGTTCTTC.

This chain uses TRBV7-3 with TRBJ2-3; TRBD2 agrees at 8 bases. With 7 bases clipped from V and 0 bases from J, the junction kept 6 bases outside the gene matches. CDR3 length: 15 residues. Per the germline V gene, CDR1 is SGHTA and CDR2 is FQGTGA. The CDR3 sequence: CASTPSGRSTDTQYF. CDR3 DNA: TGTGCCAGCACCCCTAGCGGGCGAAGCACAGATACGCAGTATTTT.

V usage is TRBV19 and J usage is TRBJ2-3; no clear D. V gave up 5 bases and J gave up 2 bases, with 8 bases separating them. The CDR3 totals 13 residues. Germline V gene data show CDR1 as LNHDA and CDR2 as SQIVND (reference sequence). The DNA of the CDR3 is TGTGCCAGTAGTCTCCCTCCCACAGATACGCAGTATTTT. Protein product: CASSLPPTDTQYF.

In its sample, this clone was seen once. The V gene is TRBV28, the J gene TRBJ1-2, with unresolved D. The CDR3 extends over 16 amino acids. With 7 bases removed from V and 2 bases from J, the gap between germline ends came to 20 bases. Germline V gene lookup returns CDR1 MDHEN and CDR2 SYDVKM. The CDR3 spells CASKTVADGMNYGYTF. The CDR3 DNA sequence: TGTGCCAGCAAGACGGTTGCGGATGGAATGAACTATGGCTACACCTTC.

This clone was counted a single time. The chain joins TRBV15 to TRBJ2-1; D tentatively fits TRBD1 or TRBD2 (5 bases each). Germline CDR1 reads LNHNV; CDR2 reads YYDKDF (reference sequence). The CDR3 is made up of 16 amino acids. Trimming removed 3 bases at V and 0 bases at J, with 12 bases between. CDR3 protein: CATSSLGPSSYNEQFF. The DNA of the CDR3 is TGTGCCACCAGCAGTCTGGGACCTAGCTCCTACAATGAGCAGTTCTTC. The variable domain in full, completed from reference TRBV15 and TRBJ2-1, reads DAMVIQNPRYQVTQFGKPVTLSCSQTLNHNVMYWYQQKSSQAPKLLFHYYDKDFNNEADTPDNFQSRRPNTSFCFLDIRSPGLGDTAMYLCATSSLGPSSYNEQFFGPGTRLTVL.

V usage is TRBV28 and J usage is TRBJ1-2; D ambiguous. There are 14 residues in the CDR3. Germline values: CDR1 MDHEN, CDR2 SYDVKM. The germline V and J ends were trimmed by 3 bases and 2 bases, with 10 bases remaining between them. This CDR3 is CASSFPGANYGYTF. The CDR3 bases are TGTGCCAGCAGTTTCCCCGGTGCCAACTATGGCTACACCTTC.